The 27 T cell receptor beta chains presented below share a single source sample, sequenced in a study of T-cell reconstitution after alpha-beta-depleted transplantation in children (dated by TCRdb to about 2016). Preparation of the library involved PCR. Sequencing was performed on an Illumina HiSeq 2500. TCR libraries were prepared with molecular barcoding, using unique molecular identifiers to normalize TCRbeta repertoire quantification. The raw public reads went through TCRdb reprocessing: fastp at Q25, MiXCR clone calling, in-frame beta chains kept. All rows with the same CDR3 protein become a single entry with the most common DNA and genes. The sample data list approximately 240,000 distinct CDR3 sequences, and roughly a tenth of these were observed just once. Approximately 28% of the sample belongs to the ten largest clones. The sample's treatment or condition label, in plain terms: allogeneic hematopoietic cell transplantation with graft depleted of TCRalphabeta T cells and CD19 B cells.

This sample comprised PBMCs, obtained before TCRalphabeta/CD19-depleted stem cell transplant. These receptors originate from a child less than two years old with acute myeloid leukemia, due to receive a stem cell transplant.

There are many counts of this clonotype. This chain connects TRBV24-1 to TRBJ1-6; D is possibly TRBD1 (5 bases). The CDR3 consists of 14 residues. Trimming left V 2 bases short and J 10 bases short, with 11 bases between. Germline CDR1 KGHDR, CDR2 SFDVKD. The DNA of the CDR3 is TGTGCCACCAGTGATTACCGTCAGGGATCACCCCTCCACTTT. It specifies CATSDYRQGSPLHF.

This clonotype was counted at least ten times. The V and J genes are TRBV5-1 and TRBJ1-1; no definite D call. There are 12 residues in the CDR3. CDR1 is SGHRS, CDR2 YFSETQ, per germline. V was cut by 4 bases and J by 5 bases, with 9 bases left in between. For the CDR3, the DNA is TGCGCCAGCAGCCGGACTCAAACTGAAGCTTTCTTT. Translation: CASSRTQTEAFF.

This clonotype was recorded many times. As DNA, the CDR3 is TGTGCCACGAGGACAGGGGCCACTAATGAAAAACTGTTTTTT. It translates to CATRTGATNEKLFF. This chain uses TRBV10-3 with TRBJ1-4; 9 positions match TRBD1. V lost 10 bases to trimming and J lost 2 bases; unmatched junction nucleotides: 5. Germline assignment: CDR1 ENHRY and CDR2 SYGVKD. The CDR3 totals 14 residues.

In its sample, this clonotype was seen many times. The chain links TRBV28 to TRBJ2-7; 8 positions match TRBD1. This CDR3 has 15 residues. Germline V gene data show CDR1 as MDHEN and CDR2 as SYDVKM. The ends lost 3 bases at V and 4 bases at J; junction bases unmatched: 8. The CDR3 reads CASSFGSGGRYEQYF. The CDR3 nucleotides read TGTGCCAGCAGTTTTGGCTCAGGGGGCCGGTACGAGCAGTACTTC.

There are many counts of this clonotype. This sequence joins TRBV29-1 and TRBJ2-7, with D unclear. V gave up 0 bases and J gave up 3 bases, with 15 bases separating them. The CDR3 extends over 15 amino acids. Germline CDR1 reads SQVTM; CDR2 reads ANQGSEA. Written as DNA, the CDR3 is TGCAGCGTTGAAGATCTTCGGTCGGAGAGCTACGAGCAGTACTTC. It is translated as CSVEDLRSESYEQYF.

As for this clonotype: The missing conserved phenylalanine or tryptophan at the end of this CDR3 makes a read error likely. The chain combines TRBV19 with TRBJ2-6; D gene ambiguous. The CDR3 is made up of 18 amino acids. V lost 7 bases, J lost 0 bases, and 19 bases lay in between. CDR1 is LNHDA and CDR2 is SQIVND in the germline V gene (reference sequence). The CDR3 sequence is CASKSVWKQYSGANVLTL. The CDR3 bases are TGTGCCAGTAAAAGTGTTTGGAAACAGTACTCTGGGGCCAACGTCCTGACTTTG.

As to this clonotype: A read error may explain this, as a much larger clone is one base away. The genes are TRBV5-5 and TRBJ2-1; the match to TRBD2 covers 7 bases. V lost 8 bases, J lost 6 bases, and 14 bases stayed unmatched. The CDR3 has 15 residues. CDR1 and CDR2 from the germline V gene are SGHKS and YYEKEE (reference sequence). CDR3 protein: CARSPSSGLLNEQFF. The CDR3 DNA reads TGTGCCAGAAGTCCCTCTAGCGGCCTTCTCAATGAGCAGTTCTTC.

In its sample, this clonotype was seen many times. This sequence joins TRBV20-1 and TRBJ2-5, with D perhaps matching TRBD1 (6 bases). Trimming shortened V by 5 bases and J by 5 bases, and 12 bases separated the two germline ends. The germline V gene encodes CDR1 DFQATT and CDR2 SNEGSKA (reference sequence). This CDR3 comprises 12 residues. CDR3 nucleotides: TGCAGTGCTGGGAGTAGGGGGGAGACCCAGTACTTC. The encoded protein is CSAGSRGETQYF.

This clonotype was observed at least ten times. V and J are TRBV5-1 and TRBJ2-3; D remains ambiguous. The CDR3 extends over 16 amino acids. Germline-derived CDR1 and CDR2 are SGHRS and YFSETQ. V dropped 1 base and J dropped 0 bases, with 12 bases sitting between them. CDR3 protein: CASSLLPATSTDTQYF. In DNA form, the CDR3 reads TGCGCCAGCAGCTTGCTACCAGCCACTAGCACAGATACGCAGTATTTT.

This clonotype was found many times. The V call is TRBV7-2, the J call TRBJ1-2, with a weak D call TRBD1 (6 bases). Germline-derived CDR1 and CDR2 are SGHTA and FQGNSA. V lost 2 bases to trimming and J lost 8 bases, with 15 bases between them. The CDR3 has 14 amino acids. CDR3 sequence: CASSLRGGRSGYTF. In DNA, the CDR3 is TGTGCCAGCAGCTTACGGGGGGGCCGCAGCGGCTACACCTTC.

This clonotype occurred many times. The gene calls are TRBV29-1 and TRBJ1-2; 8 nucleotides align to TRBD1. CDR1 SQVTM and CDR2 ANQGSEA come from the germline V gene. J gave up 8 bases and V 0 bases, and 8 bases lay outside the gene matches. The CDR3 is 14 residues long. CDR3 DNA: TGCAGCGTTGAAGAGGTTGACAGGGGTTACGGCTACACCTTC. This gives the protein CSVEEVDRGYGYTF.

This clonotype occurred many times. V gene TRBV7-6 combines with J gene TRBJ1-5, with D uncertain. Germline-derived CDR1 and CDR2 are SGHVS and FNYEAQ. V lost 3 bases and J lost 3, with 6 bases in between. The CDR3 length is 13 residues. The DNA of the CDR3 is TGTGCCAGCAGCTTGAATTACAATCAGCCCCAGCATTTT. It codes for CASSLNYNQPQHF.

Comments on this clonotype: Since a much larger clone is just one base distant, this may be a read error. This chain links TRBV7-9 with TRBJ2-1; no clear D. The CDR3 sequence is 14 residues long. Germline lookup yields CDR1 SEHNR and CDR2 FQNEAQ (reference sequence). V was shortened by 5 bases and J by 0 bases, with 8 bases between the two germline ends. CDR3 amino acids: CASSLAVSYNEQFF. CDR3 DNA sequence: TGTGCCAGCAGCCTGGCTGTCTCCTACAATGAGCAGTTCTTC.

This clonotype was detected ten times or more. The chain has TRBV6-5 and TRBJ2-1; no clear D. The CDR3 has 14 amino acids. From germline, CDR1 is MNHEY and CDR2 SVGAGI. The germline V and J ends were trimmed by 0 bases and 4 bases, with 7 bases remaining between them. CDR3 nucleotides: TGTGCCAGCAGTTACTCGCCAGTTTACAATGAGCAGTTCTTC. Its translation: CASSYSPVYNEQFF.

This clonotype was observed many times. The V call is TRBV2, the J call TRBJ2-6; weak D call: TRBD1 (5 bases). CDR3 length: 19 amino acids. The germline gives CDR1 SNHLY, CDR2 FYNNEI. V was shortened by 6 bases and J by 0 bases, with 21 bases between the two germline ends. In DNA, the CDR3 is TGTGCCAGCAGCGTATTCCAGGGCCTACTGAGCTCTGGGGCCAACGTCCTGACTTTC. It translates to CASSVFQGLLSSGANVLTF. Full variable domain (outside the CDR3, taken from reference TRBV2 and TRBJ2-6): EPEVTQTPSHQVTQMGQEVILRCVPISNHLYFYWYRQILGQKVEFLVSFYNNEISEKSEIFDDQFSVERPDGSNFTLKIRSTKLEDSAMYFCASSVFQGLLSSGANVLTFGAGSRLTVL.

The CDR3 is CASSRPDRGTDTQYF. CDR3 sequence (DNA): TGTGCCAGCAGCCGACCGGACAGGGGCACAGATACGCAGTATTTT. The chain combines TRBV6-2 or TRBV6-3 with TRBJ2-3; 8 bases fit TRBD1. CDR1 MNHEY and CDR2 SVGEGT come from the germline V gene. V shed 6 bases and J 1 base; nucleotides not matched to a gene: 6. CDR3 size: 15 residues.

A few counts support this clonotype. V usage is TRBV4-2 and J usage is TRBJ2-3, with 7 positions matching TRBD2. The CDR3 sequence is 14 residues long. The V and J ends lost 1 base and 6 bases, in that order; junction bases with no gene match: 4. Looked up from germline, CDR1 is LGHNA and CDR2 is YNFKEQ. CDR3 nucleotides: TGTGCCAGCAGCCAAGCGGGGGAGGGCGATACGCAGTATTTT. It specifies CASSQAGEGDTQYF.

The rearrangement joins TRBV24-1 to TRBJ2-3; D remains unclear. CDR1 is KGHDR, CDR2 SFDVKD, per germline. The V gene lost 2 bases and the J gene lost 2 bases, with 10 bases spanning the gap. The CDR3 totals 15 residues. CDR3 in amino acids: CATSDSGYSTDTQYF. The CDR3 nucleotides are TGTGCCACCAGTGATTCGGGCTATTCCACAGATACGCAGTATTTT.

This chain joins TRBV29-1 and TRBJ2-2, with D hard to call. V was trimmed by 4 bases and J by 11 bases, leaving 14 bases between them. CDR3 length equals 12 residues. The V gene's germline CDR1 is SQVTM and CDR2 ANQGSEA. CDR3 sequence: CSVGPNIGELFF. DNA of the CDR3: TGCAGCGTTGGGCCGAACATCGGCGAGCTGTTTTTT.

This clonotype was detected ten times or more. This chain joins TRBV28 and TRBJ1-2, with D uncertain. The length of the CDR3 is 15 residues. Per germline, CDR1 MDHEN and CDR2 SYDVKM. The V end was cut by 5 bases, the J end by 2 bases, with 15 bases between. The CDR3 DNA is TGTGCCAGCAGTCCCCTAGGGTCGGGAAACTATGGCTACACCTTC. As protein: CASSPLGSGNYGYTF.

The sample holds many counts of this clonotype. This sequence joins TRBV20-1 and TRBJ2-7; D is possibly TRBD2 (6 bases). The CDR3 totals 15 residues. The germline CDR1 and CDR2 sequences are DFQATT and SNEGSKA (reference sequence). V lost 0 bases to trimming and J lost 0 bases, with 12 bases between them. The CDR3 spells CSARDYGSGSYEQYF. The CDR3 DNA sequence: TGCAGTGCTAGAGATTATGGTAGCGGCTCCTACGAGCAGTACTTC.

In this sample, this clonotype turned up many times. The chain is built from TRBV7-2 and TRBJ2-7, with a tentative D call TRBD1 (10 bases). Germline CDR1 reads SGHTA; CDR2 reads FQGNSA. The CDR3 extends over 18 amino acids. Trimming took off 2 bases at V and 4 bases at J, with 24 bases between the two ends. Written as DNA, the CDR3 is TGTGCCAGCAGCTTATTGACAGGGGGCCCGGCGGGAGGGTACGAGCAGTACTTC. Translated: CASSLLTGGPAGGYEQYF.

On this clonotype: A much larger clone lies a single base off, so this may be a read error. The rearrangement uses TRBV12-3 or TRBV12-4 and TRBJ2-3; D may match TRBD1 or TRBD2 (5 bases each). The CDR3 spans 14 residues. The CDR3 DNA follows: TGTGCCAGCAGGCCGGGTGAGGGGTGGGATACGCATTATTTT. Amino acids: CASRPGEGWDTHYF.

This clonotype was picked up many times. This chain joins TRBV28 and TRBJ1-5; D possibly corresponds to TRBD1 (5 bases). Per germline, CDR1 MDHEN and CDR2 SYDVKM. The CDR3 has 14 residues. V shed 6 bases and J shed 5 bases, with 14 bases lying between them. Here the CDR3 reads CASSSQASYQPQHF. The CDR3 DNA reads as TGTGCCAGCAGCTCACAGGCGTCCTATCAGCCCCAGCATTTT.

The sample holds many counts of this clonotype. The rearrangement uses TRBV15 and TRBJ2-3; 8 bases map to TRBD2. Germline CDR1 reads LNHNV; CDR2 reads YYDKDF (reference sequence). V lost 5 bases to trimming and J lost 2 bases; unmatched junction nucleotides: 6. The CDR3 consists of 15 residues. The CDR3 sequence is CATSVRTSITDTQYF. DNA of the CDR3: TGTGCCACCAGCGTAAGGACTAGCATCACAGATACGCAGTATTTT.

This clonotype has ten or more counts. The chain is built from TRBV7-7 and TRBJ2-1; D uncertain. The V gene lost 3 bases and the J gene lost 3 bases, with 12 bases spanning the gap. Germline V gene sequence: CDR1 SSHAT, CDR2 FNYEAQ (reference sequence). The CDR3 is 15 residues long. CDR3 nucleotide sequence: TGTGCCAGCAGCTTCCTCCCGGCAGACTACAATGAGCAGTTCTTC. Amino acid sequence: CASSFLPADYNEQFF.

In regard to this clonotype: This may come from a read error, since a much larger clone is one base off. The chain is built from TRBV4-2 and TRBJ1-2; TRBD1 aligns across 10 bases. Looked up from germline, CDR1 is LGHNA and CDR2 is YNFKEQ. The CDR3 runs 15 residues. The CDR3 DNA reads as TGTGCCAGCAGCCAAGGACAGGGGGCTAACTATGGCGACACCTTC. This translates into CASSQGQGANYGDTF.